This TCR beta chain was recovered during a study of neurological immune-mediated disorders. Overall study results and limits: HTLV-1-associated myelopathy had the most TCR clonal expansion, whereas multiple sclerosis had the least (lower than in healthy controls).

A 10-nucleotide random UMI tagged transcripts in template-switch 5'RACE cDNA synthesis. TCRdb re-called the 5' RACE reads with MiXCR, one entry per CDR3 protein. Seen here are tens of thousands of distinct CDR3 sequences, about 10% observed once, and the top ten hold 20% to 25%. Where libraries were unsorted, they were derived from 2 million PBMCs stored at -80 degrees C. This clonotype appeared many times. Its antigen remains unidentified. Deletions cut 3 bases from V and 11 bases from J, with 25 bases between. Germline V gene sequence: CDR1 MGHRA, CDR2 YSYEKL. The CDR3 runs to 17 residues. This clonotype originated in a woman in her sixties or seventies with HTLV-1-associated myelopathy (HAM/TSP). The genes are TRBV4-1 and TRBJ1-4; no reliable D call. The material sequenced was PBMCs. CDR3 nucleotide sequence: TGCGCCAGCAGCCAGGACGAGGCAGCCCCACAAATTGAGAAACTGTTTTTT. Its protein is CASSQDEAAPQIEKLFF.